A selection of T cell receptor beta chains follows, all from one sample in a study of T-cell memory formation after mild COVID-19. TCRdb reprocessed the 5' RACE reads with MiXCR, giving one entry per CDR3 protein. The sample has approximately 210,000 distinct CDR3 sequences, under 12% seen once; the top ten hold approximately 3%. Material for sequencing was PBMCs or a T cell subset sorted from them (not recorded which). The receptors originated from a man aged 18 to 35 who had mild COVID-19 (a few samples of this study predate the infection). Cell type and time point are not known. Each CDR3 is given with its conserved first and last residue. Fields, in order: V gene, D gene, clone size, J gene, CDR3 protein, CDR3 DNA. D genes are given only for firm matches. Expanded clones get a size class; other rows say once, few or many, or leave the size out.

V gene: TRBV5-1; D gene: TRBD1; clone size: .; J gene: TRBJ1-6; CDR3 protein: CASSLGRGQGYSPLHF; CDR3 DNA: TGCGCCAGCAGCTTGGGTAGGGGACAGGGGTATTCACCCCTCCACTTT
V gene: TRBV7-9; D gene: .; clone size: many; J gene: TRBJ2-3; CDR3 protein: CASSLPSLPDTQYF; CDR3 DNA: TGTGCCAGCAGCTTACCTAGTCTCCCAGATACGCAGTATTTT
V gene: TRBV11-2; D gene: .; clone size: few; J gene: TRBJ2-3; CDR3 protein: CASSSPVDTDTQYF; CDR3 DNA: TGTGCCAGCAGCTCGCCCGTTGACACAGATACGCAGTATTTT
V gene: TRBV5-1; D gene: .; clone size: many; J gene: TRBJ2-7; CDR3 protein: CASRGGDRGYEQYF; CDR3 DNA: TGCGCCAGCAGAGGAGGGGACAGAGGCTACGAGCAGTACTTC
V gene: TRBV11-2; D gene: .; clone size: few; J gene: TRBJ1-4; CDR3 protein: CASRRQSGEKLFF; CDR3 DNA: TGTGCCAGCAGACGACAGTCTGGTGAAAAACTGTTTTTT
V gene: TRBV6-2/TRBV6-3; D gene: TRBD2; clone size: many; J gene: TRBJ2-1; CDR3 protein: CASTRPGGSYNEQFF; CDR3 DNA: TGTGCCAGCACTCGCCCGGGGGGATCCTACAATGAGCAGTTCTTC
V gene: TRBV7-2; D gene: TRBD1; clone size: .; J gene: TRBJ2-1; CDR3 protein: CASSLAGTGVYNEQFF; CDR3 DNA: TGTGCCAGCAGCTTAGCGGGGACAGGGGTCTACAATGAGCAGTTCTTC
V gene: TRBV29-1; D gene: .; clone size: .; J gene: TRBJ1-4; CDR3 protein: CSVGGATNEKLFF; CDR3 DNA: TGCAGCGTTGGGGGCGCGACTAATGAAAAACTGTTTTTT
V gene: TRBV20-1; D gene: .; clone size: many; J gene: TRBJ1-4; CDR3 protein: CSARDQRGSEKLFF; CDR3 DNA: TGCAGTGCTAGAGACCAAAGGGGCAGTGAAAAACTGTTTTTT
V gene: TRBV6-1; D gene: .; clone size: .; J gene: TRBJ1-2; CDR3 protein: CASSEVPGIFGGYTF; CDR3 DNA: TGTGCCAGCAGTGAAGTTCCAGGGATCTTTGGTGGCTACACCTTC
V gene: TRBV15; D gene: .; clone size: few; J gene: TRBJ1-5; CDR3 protein: CATSRDSGGGQPQHF; CDR3 DNA: TGTGCCACCAGCAGAGATAGTGGGGGTGGTCAGCCCCAGCATTTT
V gene: TRBV7-9; D gene: .; clone size: .; J gene: TRBJ1-1; CDR3 protein: CASNKDGRGTEAFF; CDR3 DNA: TGTGCCAGCAACAAAGACGGAAGGGGCACTGAAGCTTTCTTT
V gene: TRBV3-1; D gene: .; clone size: few; J gene: TRBJ2-5; CDR3 protein: CASSRFKETQYF; CDR3 DNA: TGTGCCAGCAGTCGATTTAAAGAGACCCAGTACTTC
V gene: TRBV6-5; D gene: .; clone size: .; J gene: TRBJ1-2; CDR3 protein: CASRKARGGYGYTF; CDR3 DNA: TGTGCCAGCCGCAAGGCCAGGGGAGGCTATGGCTACACCTTC
V gene: TRBV7-6; D gene: TRBD1; clone size: few; J gene: TRBJ1-5; CDR3 protein: CASSLVSVGTAFNQPQHF; CDR3 DNA: TGTGCCAGCAGCTTAGTTTCAGTAGGGACAGCTTTCAATCAGCCCCAGCATTTT
V gene: TRBV7-9; D gene: .; clone size: .; J gene: TRBJ1-2; CDR3 protein: CASSSDVDGYTF; CDR3 DNA: TGTGCCAGCAGCTCGGACGTCGATGGCTACACCTTC
V gene: TRBV4-3; D gene: .; clone size: few; J gene: TRBJ1-1; CDR3 protein: CASSQDTEGTGEAFF; CDR3 DNA: TGCGCCAGCAGCCAAGATACAGAAGGTACGGGTGAAGCTTTCTTT
V gene: TRBV14; D gene: .; clone size: few; J gene: TRBJ2-1; CDR3 protein: CASKEQPLIGEQFF; CDR3 DNA: TGTGCCAGCAAGGAGCAGCCCCTAATCGGTGAGCAGTTCTTC
V gene: TRBV4-3; D gene: .; clone size: few; J gene: TRBJ2-3; CDR3 protein: CASSQDLGDHTDTQYF; CDR3 DNA: TGCGCCAGCAGCCAAGATCTCGGGGACCACACAGATACGCAGTATTTT
V gene: TRBV12-3/TRBV12-4; D gene: .; clone size: .; J gene: TRBJ2-1; CDR3 protein: CASSLGPPRNEQFF; CDR3 DNA: TGTGCCAGCAGCCTAGGCCCTCCGAGAAATGAGCAGTTCTTC